Each of the 10 T cell receptor beta chains below was sequenced from the same sample in a study of human T cells and chemical hapten exposure. Sequencing started from total RNA isolated from unfractionated whole blood. TCRdb reprocessed the 5' RACE reads with MiXCR, giving one entry per CDR3 protein. This sample yields approximately 80,000 distinct CDR3 sequences, of which roughly 15% are seen a single time; around 6.8% belongs to the top ten. All receptors come from a female donor in good health.

This clonotype appeared a few times. The rearrangement uses TRBV5-1 and TRBJ2-1; D is unclear. Germline V gives CDR1 SGHRS, CDR2 YFSETQ. The CDR3 extends over 13 amino acids. V lost 4 bases and J lost 6, with 11 bases in between. DNA of the CDR3: TGCGCCAGCAGCATAGGCGCACCCAATGAGCAGTTCTTC. This codes for CASSIGAPNEQFF. Variable domain in full (rest from reference TRBV5-1 and TRBJ2-1): KAGVTQTPRYLIKTRGQQVTLSCSPISGHRSVSWYQQTPGQGLQFLFEYFSETQRNKGNFPGRFSGRQFSNSRSEMNVSTLELGDSALYLCASSIGAPNEQFFGPGTRLTVL.

The chain uses TRBV12-3 or TRBV12-4 and TRBJ2-2, with TRBD2 matching over 9 bases. V trimming: 6 bases; J trimming: 7 bases; junction bases outside the gene matches: 6. This CDR3 has 14 residues. CDR3 nucleotides: TGTGCCAGCAGCCCTAGCGGGGCGGGCGGGGAGCTGTTTTTT. It codes for CASSPSGAGGELFF.

This clonotype was detected ten times or more. The chain employs TRBV6-5 and TRBJ1-1, with 9 positions matching TRBD1. The junction had 6 bases not matched to a gene; V was cut back by 5 bases and J by 5 bases. The CDR3 has 14 residues. The germline V gene has CDR1 MNHEY and CDR2 SVGAGI. CDR3 in DNA: TGTGCCAGCAGTGATGCCGGGACAGGGACTGAAGCTTTCTTT. It translates to CASSDAGTGTEAFF.

The chain uses TRBV29-1 and TRBJ2-7; D is uncertain. With 3 bases removed from V and 0 bases from J, the gap between germline ends came to 6 bases. The CDR3 runs 12 residues. CDR1 SQVTM and CDR2 ANQGSEA come from the germline V gene. CDR3 in amino acids: CSVDGPSYEQYF. DNA for the CDR3: TGCAGCGTTGACGGACCCTCCTACGAGCAGTACTTC.

This clonotype was observed many times. The V and J genes are TRBV29-1 and TRBJ2-5; tentative D call: TRBD2 (7 bases). V lost 4 bases and J 4 bases, leaving 16 bases between the germline ends. The CDR3 consists of 14 residues. The V gene's germline CDR1 is SQVTM and CDR2 ANQGSEA. CDR3 in DNA: TGCAGCGTTGCCCCCGGGGGGCGCGGAGAGACCCAGTACTTC. It codes for CSVAPGGRGETQYF.

The rearrangement joins TRBV7-2 to TRBJ2-5, with a possible D match to TRBD1 (6 bases). CDR1 is SGHTA and CDR2 is FQGNSA in the germline V gene. V lost 1 base to trimming and J lost 3 bases, with 9 bases between them. The CDR3 totals 14 residues. CDR3 in amino acids: CASSLDAGEETQYF. CDR3 nucleotides: TGTGCCAGCAGCTTAGACGCAGGGGAAGAGACCCAGTACTTC.

V is TRBV6-1 and J is TRBJ2-4; the D gene could be TRBD1 or TRBD2 (7 bases each). V was clipped by 2 bases and J by 3 bases, with 23 bases between them. This CDR3 comprises 19 residues. CDR1 and CDR2 from the germline V gene are MNHNS and SASEGT. The CDR3: CASSERGRQGGYGKNIQYF. DNA for the CDR3: TGTGCCAGCAGTGAAAGGGGTAGACAGGGAGGGTATGGCAAAAACATTCAGTACTTC.

This chain uses TRBV20-1 with TRBJ2-7; a possible D gene is TRBD2 (6 bases). Trimming took 4 bases from V and 0 from J, leaving 13 bases between them. The CDR3 spans 14 residues. The germline V gene encodes CDR1 DFQATT and CDR2 SNEGSKA (reference sequence). The CDR3 region has the DNA TGCAGTGCTATCAACCCGGGACTCTCCTACGAGCAGTACTTC. This gives the protein CSAINPGLSYEQYF.

This clonotype was picked up a small number of times. The chain couples TRBV11-2 to TRBJ1-3; no clear D. CDR1 and CDR2 (germline): SGHAT, FQNNGV. This CDR3 has 14 amino acids. Trimming removed 1 base at V and 0 bases at J, with 4 bases between. CDR3 DNA: TGTGCCAGCAGCTTAGCGGTCTCTGGAAACACCATATATTTT. It codes for CASSLAVSGNTIYF.

DNA of the CDR3: TGCGCCAGCAGCTTGCTACTAGCGGGGGCCCAAGAGACCCAGTACTTC. This encodes CASSLLLAGAQETQYF. The gene calls are TRBV5-1 and TRBJ2-5, with TRBD2 identical over 11 bases. The germline V gene has CDR1 SGHRS and CDR2 YFSETQ. V shed 1 base and J 1 base; nucleotides not matched to a gene: 3. The CDR3 consists of 16 residues. Drawing the rest from reference TRBV5-1 and TRBJ2-5, the complete variable domain is KAGVTQTPRYLIKTRGQQVTLSCSPISGHRSVSWYQQTPGQGLQFLFEYFSETQRNKGNFPGRFSGRQFSNSRSEMNVSTLELGDSALYLCASSLLLAGAQETQYFGPGTRLLVL.